The TCR beta chain described here comes from a study of blood T cell repertoires in COVID-19. The overall study: PBMCs, B-cell-depleted T cells, or T cells provided the cDNA or gDNA that made up the material.

Germline CDR1 and CDR2: LGHDT and YNNKEL (reference sequence). The J segment lost 7 bases and the V segment lost 0 bases, leaving 9 bases of the junction unmatched. The CDR3 is 16 amino acids. Here immunoSEQ multiplex PCR was the method, and the copy in TCRdb shows in-frame clones only, minus some. The table records 320,000 or so clones, 75% to 90% of them present only once. Individuals in the exposed group had encountered a COVID-19 case within 2 weeks preceding study entry. Material: PBMCs or T cells enriched from blood (not recorded which). The chain joins TRBV3-1 (or the pseudogene TRBV3-2) to TRBJ1-5; 7 bases align to TRBD1. The sequence derives from a woman aged 25 to 39 who had been exposed to COVID-19. CDR3 residues: CASSQDYRGGSQPQHF. The CDR3 coding sequence is TGTGCCAGCAGCCAAGATTACAGGGGAGGCAGCCAGCCCCAGCATTTT.